What follows is one T cell receptor beta chain and its context. Its antigen is as yet unknown. Time point indicated: neoterminal ileum biopsy at postoperative endoscopy, about 6 months after surgery. Eligibility required adulthood, ileal or ileocolonic Crohn's disease and indicated ileocolonic resection. This record belongs to a study of T cell repertoires in ileal Crohn's disease. Overall study findings and caveats: Postoperative endoscopy occurred within one year, median around 6.5 months.

V was clipped by 6 bases and J by 0 bases, with 18 bases between them. This CDR3 is 17 amino acids long. In germline, CDR1 is SNHLY, CDR2 FYNNEI. TCRB immunosequencing input was roughly 500 nanograms of biopsy DNA per sample. Sequencing used immunoSEQ multiplex PCR; TCRdb keeps in-frame clones, though not all of them. Of about 13,000 clones detected, approximately 81% appear once; the ten largest clones hold 17%. The clonotype originates from an adult with Crohn's disease. The chain uses TRBV2 and TRBJ2-1; a possible D gene is TRBD2 (5 bases). The sample taken for sequencing was ileal tissue. This chain's CDR3 is CASSVTVGLSSYNEQFF. Written as DNA, the CDR3 is TGTGCCAGCAGCGTGACGGTAGGACTCAGCTCCTACAATGAGCAGTTCTTC.